Listed below are T cell receptor beta chains from one sample, sequenced in a study of blood T cell repertoires in COVID-19. Produced via immunoSEQ multiplex PCR; TCRdb's table is partial and in-frame only. The sample holds 400,000 to 500,000 clones, approximately 90% seen once. Sequencing was performed on PBMCs or T cells enriched from blood (not recorded which). Source of these receptors: a young woman who had been exposed to COVID-19. Each CDR3 is given with its conserved first and last residue. D genes are given only for firm matches. Clone size is given for some rows only: seen once, a few or many times, or a class if the clone is expanded.

v_call	j_call	d_call	clone_size	cdr3_aa	cdr3_nt
TRBV7-9	TRBJ2-7	TRBD1	.	CASSLVQGARNEQYF	TGTGCCAGCAGCTTAGTACAGGGGGCGCGAAACGAGCAGTACTTC
TRBV7-2	TRBJ1-2	TRBD1	.	CASSLEGAGYGYTF	TGTGCCAGCAGCTTGGAGGGGGCGGGCTATGGCTACACCTTC
TRBV7-8	TRBJ1-4	.	.	CASSRGALNEKLFF	TGTGCCAGCAGCCGGGGGGCTCTTAATGAAAAACTGTTTTTT
TRBV2	TRBJ2-2	TRBD1	few	CASSDRGFPGELFF	TGTGCCAGCAGTGACAGGGGGTTCCCCGGGGAGCTGTTTTTT
TRBV6-2/TRBV6-3	TRBJ2-7	.	.	CASSYGRDYEQYF	TGTGCCAGCAGTTACGGCAGGGATTACGAGCAGTACTTC
TRBV28	TRBJ2-7	TRBD1	.	CASSSIQGISYEQYF	TGTGCCAGCAGTTCGATACAGGGGATCTCCTACGAGCAGTACTTC
TRBV25-1	TRBJ2-5	TRBD1	.	CASRDRDRDYQETQYF	TGTGCCAGCAGAGACCGGGACAGGGACTACCAAGAGACCCAGTACTTC
TRBV7-6	TRBJ1-1	.	.	CASSRFQAGPEAFF	TGTGCCAGCAGCCGTTTTCAGGCTGGCCCTGAAGCTTTCTTT
TRBV30	TRBJ1-2	.	.	CAWSADWGTGYGYTF	TGTGCCTGGAGTGCCGACTGGGGAACAGGCTATGGCTACACCTTC
TRBV16	TRBJ1-2	TRBD1	.	CASSQSPGQGYGYTF	TGTGCCAGCAGCCAATCGCCGGGACAGGGATACGGCTACACCTTC
TRBV18	TRBJ1-6	.	few	CASSPSENSPLHF	TGTGCCAGCTCACCCTCGGAGAATTCACCCCTCCACTTT
TRBV28	TRBJ1-6	TRBD1	.	CGSGTGVSPLHF	TGTGGGTCCGGGACAGGGGTTTCACCCCTCCACTTT
TRBV5-1	TRBJ2-3	.	.	CASSLGDNPLDTQYF	TGCGCCAGCAGCCTGGGCGACAACCCGTTAGATACGCAGTATTTT
TRBV28	TRBJ1-5	.	.	CASSFTGARNQPQHF	TGTGCCAGCAGTTTTACTGGAGCGAGAAATCAGCCCCAGCATTTT
TRBV7-9	TRBJ1-2	TRBD1	.	CASSLNRGRDSFYGYTF	TGTGCCAGCAGCTTAAACAGGGGAAGAGACTCCTTCTATGGCTACACCTTC
TRBV7-6	TRBJ1-6	.	.	CASSPRSSGRPRDNSPLHF	TGTGCCAGCAGCCCCCGATCATCGGGGAGACCACGAGATAATTCACCCCTCCACTTT
TRBV20-1	TRBJ2-7	.	.	CSARFTDEQYF	TGCAGTGCTAGATTTACAGACGAGCAGTACTTC
TRBV29-1	TRBJ2-1	TRBD2	.	CSVEDWEMPGLAGGLGEQFF	TGCAGCGTTGAAGATTGGGAAATGCCGGGACTAGCGGGAGGGCTCGGTGAGCAGTTCTTC
TRBV7-9	TRBJ1-5	.	.	CASSVEGDRQPQHF	TGTGCCAGCAGCGTCGAGGGGGATCGGCAGCCCCAGCATTTT
TRBV18	TRBJ2-7	TRBD2	few	CASSPALAGGSYEQYF	TGTGCCAGCTCACCAGCGCTAGCGGGAGGGTCCTACGAGCAGTACTTC
TRBV5-1	TRBJ1-6	.	.	CASSLGAPDNSPLHF	TGCGCCAGCAGCCTTGGGGCACCAGATAATTCACCCCTCCACTTT
TRBV7-9	TRBJ1-1	TRBD1	.	CASTPAGGAEAFF	TGTGCCAGCACCCCGGCAGGGGGAGCTGAAGCTTTCTTT
TRBV28	TRBJ1-2	.	.	CASSGIPELSGYTF	TGTGCCAGCTCGGGTATTCCAGAGTTAAGTGGCTACACCTTC
TRBV29-1	TRBJ1-3	TRBD1	few	CSAGTASGNTIYF	TGCAGCGCCGGGACAGCCTCTGGAAACACCATATATTTT
TRBV9	TRBJ1-6	.	.	CASSATGSDNSPLHF	TGTGCCAGCAGCGCAACAGGGAGCGATAATTCACCCCTCCACTTT
TRBV7-2	TRBJ2-7	.	.	CASSPGAGAFQYYEQYF	TGTGCCAGCAGCCCGGGGGCGGGAGCATTCCAGTACTACGAGCAGTACTTC
TRBV19	TRBJ1-2	.	.	CASSIRDIYGYTF	TGTGCCAGTAGCATAAGGGACATCTATGGCTACACCTTC
TRBV5-1	TRBJ2-5	TRBD2	.	CASSLNLAGRRETQYF	TGCGCCAGCAGCCTAAATCTAGCGGGGAGGAGGGAGACCCAGTACTTC